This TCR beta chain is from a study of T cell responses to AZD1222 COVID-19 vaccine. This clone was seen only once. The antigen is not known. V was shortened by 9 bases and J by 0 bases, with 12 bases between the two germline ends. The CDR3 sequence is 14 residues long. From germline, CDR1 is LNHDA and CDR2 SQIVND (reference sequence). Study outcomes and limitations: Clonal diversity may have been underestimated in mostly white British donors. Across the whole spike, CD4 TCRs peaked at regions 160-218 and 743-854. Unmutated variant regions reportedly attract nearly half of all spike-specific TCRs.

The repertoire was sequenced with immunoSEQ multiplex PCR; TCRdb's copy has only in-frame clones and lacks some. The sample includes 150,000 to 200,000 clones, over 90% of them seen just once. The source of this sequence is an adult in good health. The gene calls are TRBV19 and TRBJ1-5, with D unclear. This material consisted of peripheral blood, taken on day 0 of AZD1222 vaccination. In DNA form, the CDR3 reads TGTGCCAGCAGACTGTCGGGTAGCAATCAGCCCCAGCATTTT. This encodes CASRLSGSNQPQHF. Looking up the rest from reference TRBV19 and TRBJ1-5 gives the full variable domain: DGGITQSPKYLFRKEGQNVTLSCEQNLNHDAMYWYRQDPGQGLRLIYYSQIVNDFQKGDIAEGYSVSREKKESFPLTVTSAQKNPTAFYLCASRLSGSNQPQHFGDGTRLSIL.